This TCR beta chain was identified in a study of low-dose radiotherapy and immunotherapy resistance in tumors. Across the study: It was 1 Gy per fraction every two weeks that Cohort 2 received, adding up to 13 Gy over 26 weeks. On an every-two-weeks schedule, patients received intravenous nivolumab 240 mg, along with ipilimumab 1 mg/kg every six weeks.

Time point specified: before trial treatment. The donors, trial participants, received nivolumab, ipilimumab, aspirin, low-dose cyclophosphamide and low-dose radiotherapy. TRAV- and TRBV-specific primers, spanning alpha and beta chains, primed first-strand cDNA. The PCR that amplified TCRs ran for 20 cycles, relying on a constant-region primer and a V-primer adapter. TCRdb ran MiXCR on the reads and lists one entry per CDR3 protein. Here the sample spans 60,000 to 90,000 distinct CDR3 sequences, 31% being singletons. This clonotype was counted many times. The CDR3 totals 14 residues. The germline gives CDR1 SQVTM, CDR2 ANQGSEA. Trimming removed 7 bases at V and 7 bases at J, with 17 bases between.

The input for sequencing was PBMCs, taken before treatment. This chain connects TRBV29-1 to TRBJ1-6; tentatively, D is TRBD1 (6 bases). The TCR sequence derives from a female donor with ovarian cancer. The CDR3 is CSARDTGRNSPLHF. CDR3 in DNA: TGCAGCGCCCGGGACACAGGACGAAATTCACCCCTCCACTTT. Combining the CDR3 with reference TRBV29-1 and TRBJ1-6 gives the whole variable domain SAVISQKPSRDICQRGTSLTIQCQVDSQVTMMFWYRQQPGQSLTLIATANQGSEATYESGFVIDKFPISRPNLTFSTLTVSNMSPEDSSIYLCSARDTGRNSPLHFGNGTRLTVT.